The T cell receptor beta chain described here comes from a study of Ad26.COV2.S vaccination and SARS-CoV-2 variants (dated by TCRdb to the early 2020s). Background on the whole study: TCRbeta repertoire sequencing served as the tool for gauging how specific and how broad the SARS-CoV-2-reactive T cell receptors were following Ad26.COV2.S vaccination. A total of roughly 32 samples were included in the TCR-sequenced set, comprising some 20 Ad26.COV2.S vaccine recipients, 5 placebo recipients and 8 SARS-CoV-2 convalescent individuals.

General conclusions and limits of the study: Comparable non-spike TCR breadth was observed between vaccine and placebo recipients, consistent with only spike being contained in the vaccine. Ad26.COV2.S recipients had higher spike-specific TCR breadth than placebo recipients (P = 0.0014). The authors noted that total T cell responses may have been underestimated by the TCR breadth and depth analyses. After vaccination, spike-specific CD8+ and CD4+ T cell responses were reported to show substantial breadth.

The time point label corresponds to: individuals recovered from natural SARS-CoV-2 infection. Comments on this clone: Its antigen remains unidentified. No quality values exist for individual bases; no much larger clone is one base distant.

The immunoSEQ Assay was the method used to sequence TCRbeta CDR3 regions. After extraction, genomic DNA underwent amplification by bias-controlled multiplex PCR, followed by high-throughput sequencing. The paper's data handling went like this. To quantify the absolute abundance of every unique TCRbeta CDR3 region, sequences were collapsed and filtered. T cell fraction was estimated by normalizing TCRbeta template counts to usable DNA, with usable DNA measured through amplification of reference genes found in all nucleated cells. Repertoire TCRs were annotated as SARS-CoV-2-specific by exact matching of V gene, CDR3 amino acid sequence and J gene to a known reactive TCR set. The reference SARS-CoV-2 TCR set came from MIRA and was filtered for enrichment in COVID-19-positive ImmuneCODE repertoires, removing public or cross-reactive TCRs. Drawing on the MIRA antigens, annotated TCRs were analysed further at the level of specific ORF or position within ORF. Breadth was defined as the number of annotated unique rearrangements divided by the total number of unique productive rearrangements, and depth was defined as the summed frequency of the annotated unique rearrangements. Two-sided Wilcoxon rank-sum tests were used to compare TCR breadth between groups. TCRdb retrieved this table from immuneACCESS and kept in-frame rearrangements only. Not all clones are present; in checked studies, unresolved V genes account for under half, and no reason is known for the remainder. V and J calls and clone size are copied from that table; D and trimming were computed from the DNA. The sample has more than 120,000 clones on record, roughly 85% of them singletons. Around 5.1% of the sample is held by the ten biggest clonotypes.

Its CDR3 holds 15 amino acids, cysteine through phenylalanine. The DNA shown is the 45-base CDR3, in frame from base 1. V and J lose 0 bases and 0 bases, and a span of 9 bases separates them. For CDR1 and CDR2, the germline V gene lists SGHDT and YYEEEE. The V gene is TRBV5-6 and the J gene is TRBJ1-2; no D segment can be confidently identified. This specimen was peripheral blood, taken after recovery from COVID-19. The source is a human donor who had recovered from COVID-19. CDR3 sequence: CASSLVQLPNYGYTF. The nucleotide sequence reads TGTGCCAGCAGCTTGGTGCAGCTCCCTAACTATGGCTACACCTTC.